This entry lists 10 T cell receptor beta chains sequenced from one sample in a study of blood T cell repertoires in COVID-19. TCRdb's copy holds only in-frame clones and misses some; the assay was immunoSEQ multiplex PCR. Of some 240,000 clones listed, 88% are singletons. Sequenced material: PBMCs or T cells enriched from blood (not recorded which). These receptor sequences come from a woman aged 40 to 50 who had been exposed to COVID-19.

The V and J genes are TRBV11-3 and TRBJ1-4; D is ambiguous. There are 14 residues in the CDR3. Germline V gene lookup returns CDR1 SGHNT and CDR2 YENEEA. The ends were cut back, 2 bases at V and 5 bases at J, with 9 bases in the middle. In DNA form, the CDR3 reads TGTGCCAGCAGCTTAATAACAGAAAATGAAAAACTGTTTTTT. Translating it yields CASSLITENEKLFF.

V is TRBV7-8 and J is TRBJ2-5, with D tentatively TRBD2 (6 bases). CDR1 is SGHVS and CDR2 is FQNEAQ in the germline V gene. The ends were cut back, 5 bases at V and 7 bases at J, with 14 bases in the middle. The CDR3 runs to 13 residues. The CDR3 sequence: CASSPRLEGTQYF. The DNA of the CDR3 is TGTGCCAGCAGCCCTCGACTAGAAGGGACCCAGTACTTC.

With respect to this clone: A junction boundary mismatches the germline segment, possibly from a read error. Other nucleotide sequences from this sample produce the same CDR3. The chain carries TRBV5-1 and TRBJ1-2; 8 bases are a match to TRBD1. The CDR3 has 12 amino acids. Germline-derived CDR1 and CDR2 are SGHRS and YFSETQ. The CDR3 here is CASSPTGDGYTF. The CDR3 DNA is TGTGCCAGCAGCCCGACAGGGGATGGCTACACCTTC.

The chain carries TRBV6-2 or TRBV6-3 and TRBJ2-3; 7 positions match TRBD2. Germline V CDR1 and CDR2: MNHEY, SVGEGT. The CDR3 has 14 residues. Unmatched junction bases numbered 1, after V lost 0 bases and J lost 4 bases. The CDR3 region is CASSYSREADTQYF. DNA for the CDR3: TGTGCCAGCAGTTACTCACGGGAGGCAGATACGCAGTATTTT.

This chain links TRBV11-3 with TRBJ2-5, with 9 nucleotides matching TRBD1. Germline CDR1 SGHNT, CDR2 YENEEA. The CDR3 is 13 residues long. V dropped 5 bases and J dropped 6; count of bases not matched to a gene: 4. The CDR3 reads CASSRTGEQTQYF. The CDR3 nucleotides are TGTGCCAGCAGCCGGACAGGGGAACAGACCCAGTACTTC.

This chain uses TRBV15 with TRBJ2-2; D is unresolved. Trimming took 4 bases from V and 4 from J, leaving 7 bases between them. The germline CDR1 and CDR2 sequences are LNHNV and YYDKDF (reference sequence). The CDR3 length is 13 residues. This CDR3 is CATSTHSTGELFF. Here the CDR3 DNA reads TGTGCCACCAGCACACACAGCACCGGGGAGCTGTTTTTT. The variable domain in full, completed from reference TRBV15 and TRBJ2-2, reads DAMVIQNPRYQVTQFGKPVTLSCSQTLNHNVMYWYQQKSSQAPKLLFHYYDKDFNNEADTPDNFQSRRPNTSFCFLDIRSPGLGDTAMYLCATSTHSTGELFFGEGSRLTVL.

The CDR3: CASSQDSGRQPQHF. In nucleotides, the CDR3 is TGCGCCAGCAGCCAAGATTCAGGGCGTCAGCCCCAGCATTTT. The V and J genes are TRBV4-3 and TRBJ1-5, with a tentative D call TRBD1 (5 bases). Looked up from germline, CDR1 is LGHNA and CDR2 is YSLEER. The CDR3 consists of 14 residues. Trimming removed 0 bases at V and 6 bases at J, with 9 bases between.

The rearrangement joins TRBV6-2 or TRBV6-3 to TRBJ2-7; TRBD2 aligns across 10 bases. This CDR3 spans 14 amino acids. Per germline, CDR1 MNHEY and CDR2 SVGEGT. With 6 bases clipped from V and 3 bases from J, the junction kept 5 bases outside the gene matches. Here the CDR3 DNA reads TGTGCCAGCAGCGAGCGGGGGGGCGTCTACGAGCAGTACTTC. Its protein product is CASSERGGVYEQYF.

This chain uses TRBV28 with TRBJ2-1, with a possible D match to TRBD2 (5 bases). The V gene lost 5 bases and the J gene lost 5 bases, with 13 bases spanning the gap. Germline CDR1 and CDR2: MDHEN and SYDVKM. CDR3 size: 14 residues. CDR3 amino acids: CASSAPAVDNEQFF. CDR3 bases: TGTGCCAGCAGTGCCCCAGCGGTAGACAATGAGCAGTTCTTC.

The chain combines TRBV6-5 with TRBJ2-2; possibly TRBD2 for D (5 bases). CDR1 is MNHEY and CDR2 is SVGAGI in the germline V gene. The CDR3 length is 13 residues. The CDR3 loop is CGGSRLRGGELFF. CDR3 sequence (DNA): TGTGGAGGGTCTCGACTGCGAGGCGGGGAGCTGTTTTTT.